The clone carrying this T cell receptor (beta chain) was seen a few times. Its antigen is not known. The sample belongs to a study of response to subunit inactivated influenza vaccine. Overall study results and limits: It was the authors' suggestion that each seasonal influenza vaccination recruits few new T cells.

Unmatched junction bases numbered 6, after V lost 5 bases and J lost 0 bases. This CDR3 region has 15 residues. Each CDR3 protein is one row after TCRdb ran MiXCR on the RT-PCR reads. The table lists about 160,000 distinct CDR3 sequences, about 10% of them singletons. The sequence was collected from a man between 50 and 75 years old who received an inactivated influenza vaccine. Sample: CD8+ T cells sorted from PBMCs, taken around 25 months after vaccination. The rearrangement links TRBV12-3 or TRBV12-4 to TRBJ2-7; 8 bases align to TRBD2. Here the CDR3 DNA reads TGTGCCAGCAGTCCAACTAGCGGACTCTCCTACGAGCAGTACTTC. It translates to CASSPTSGLSYEQYF.